This entry describes one T cell receptor (beta chain). Its antigen is currently unknown. The source of the sample is a study of regulatory T cells in long-lasting Graves disease. In the study overall: Positive TSH receptor antibodies alongside over 5 years of antithyroid drugs were what marked Graves' disease as persistent. Whole-study findings and limits: Among the persistent patients, thousands of public clonotypes were shared, more than the 850 to 1,000 shared among new patients. Graves' patients with persistent disease showed TCR diversity lower than patients newly diagnosed.

Noted time point: persistent/refractory GD, antithyroid drugs over 5 years with positive TRAb. From RNA extracted from PBMCs, the TCR library was made. With EDTA tubes as the receptacles, approximately 10 milliliters of peripheral blood were drawn. Assembly of TCR beta libraries relied on iRepertoire HTBI primers together with Arm-PCR of CDR3 regions. TCRdb re-derived calls from the multiplex PCR reads in MiXCR, one entry per CDR3 protein. Of under 500,000 distinct CDR3 sequences listed, less than 25% are singletons. This TCR derives from a female donor with Graves disease. The sample here was peripheral blood mononuclear cells (PBMCs), taken when the disease was refractory, from a patient treated with antithyroid drugs.

The CDR3 sequence is CASSSSVTGSNYGYTF. The CDR3 DNA reads as TGTGCCAGCAGCTCATCGGTGACAGGCTCTAACTATGGCTACACCTTC. This rearrangement joins TRBV7-9 to TRBJ1-2; weak D call: TRBD1 (6 bases). V lost 4 bases and J 0 bases, leaving 15 bases between the germline ends. The germline V gene has CDR1 SEHNR and CDR2 FQNEAQ (reference sequence). CDR3 size: 16 residues.